These 29 T cell receptor beta chains were all obtained from the same sample, sequenced in a study of molecular identifiers for immune sequencing clone quantification. Each CDR3 protein gets one entry after TCRdb re-called the PCR reads with MiXCR. The table lists about 640,000 distinct CDR3 sequences, about 20% of them singletons. The sequenced material came from naive CD8+ T cells from blood, with Jurkat cell RNA spiked in. This sample's subset: FACS-sorted CD8+CD4-CCR7+CD45RA+ naive T cells. The receptors were sampled from a human donor in good health. Some libraries in this study had Jurkat cell RNA spiked in.

This chain uses TRBV6-2 or TRBV6-3 with TRBJ1-5; TRBD1 might be the D (5 bases). Germline lookup yields CDR1 MNHEY and CDR2 SVGEGT. Between the trimmed V and J ends, which lost 6 bases and 3 bases, there was a span of 15 bases. CDR3 length: 15 amino acids. CDR3 bases: TGTGCCAGCAGACCGACAATGGGGCTCAATCAGCCCCAGCATTTT. Its translation: CASRPTMGLNQPQHF.

The chain recombines TRBV5-1 with TRBJ2-3; maybe TRBD1 (6 bases). V was pared by 4 bases and J by 6 bases, with 15 bases between. The CDR3 loop spans 14 amino acids. Germline values: CDR1 SGHRS, CDR2 YFSETQ. The DNA for the CDR3 is TGCGCCAGCAGCATATGGACAGATTGGGATACGCAGTATTTT. Translation gives CASSIWTDWDTQYF.

As concerns this clonotype: The final CDR3 position lacks the conserved phenylalanine or tryptophan, pointing to a likely read error. The rearrangement joins TRBV6-1 to TRBJ1-5, with TRBD1 as a possible D gene (5 bases). V dropped 2 bases and J dropped 7 bases, with 21 bases sitting between them. Germline CDR1 MNHNS, CDR2 SASEGT. The CDR3 loop spans 17 amino acids. The CDR3 sequence is CASSESRAGQYVQPQHL. CDR3 DNA: TGTGCCAGCAGTGAATCTAGGGCAGGGCAATATGTACAGCCCCAGCATCTT.

This clonotype came up a few times. The chain links TRBV12-3 or TRBV12-4 to TRBJ2-5; either TRBD1 or TRBD2 may fit D (5 bases each). The CDR3 contains 14 residues. Trimming removed 5 bases from V and 5 bases from J, with 15 bases in between. As DNA, the CDR3 is TGTGCCAGCAGTGGGGACGGCCGAGCGGAGACCCAGTACTTC. This sequence encodes CASSGDGRAETQYF.

This clonotype was seen a handful of times. The chain uses TRBV14 and TRBJ2-7, with D tentatively TRBD1 (6 bases). This CDR3 has 16 amino acids. Germline CDR1 is SGHDN and CDR2 is FVKESK. V gave up 1 base and J gave up 2 bases, with 15 bases separating them. As DNA, the CDR3 is TGTGCCAGCAGCCAAGGGGTTTGGACAGACACCTACGAGCAGTACTTC. Its translation: CASSQGVWTDTYEQYF. Full variable domain (outside the CDR3, taken from reference TRBV14 and TRBJ2-7): EAGVTQFPSHSVIEKGQTVTLRCDPISGHDNLYWYRRVMGKEIKFLLHFVKESKQDESGMPNNRFLAERTGGTYSTLKVQPAELEDSGVYFCASSQGVWTDTYEQYFGPGTRLTVT.

At least ten counts were recorded for this clonotype. The J gene is TRBJ2-7, the V gene TRBV7-9; no definite D call. V was cut by 3 bases and J by 6 bases, with 9 bases left in between. CDR3 length: 12 residues. Per germline, CDR1 SEHNR and CDR2 FQNEAQ (reference sequence). CDR3 nucleotides: TGTGCCAGCAGCTTTAGGTGGGGCGAGCAGTACTTC. This translates into CASSFRWGEQYF.

As for this clonotype: The junction and the germline gene differ at one end; a read error may be behind it. The genes are TRBV30 and TRBJ2-6; tentative D call: TRBD1 (5 bases). Germline loops: CDR1 GTSNPN, CDR2 SVGIG (reference sequence). This CDR3 is 16 amino acids long. The CDR3 DNA is TGTGCCTGGAGTGTACATCAGCTCTCTGGGGCCACCGTCCTGACTTTT. Protein product: CAWSVHQLSGATVLTF.

This chain uses TRBV28 with TRBJ1-1, with 7 bases that match TRBD1. The germline gives CDR1 MDHEN, CDR2 SYDVKM. Losses at the gene ends were 7 bases for V and 5 bases for J; bases not matched to a gene: 10. This CDR3 comprises 14 residues. CDR3 bases: TGTGCCAGCACTACCCGGGACAGCTGGACTGAAGCTTTCTTT. Its translation: CASTTRDSWTEAFF.

The V call is TRBV13, the J call TRBJ2-1, with D perhaps TRBD1 (6 bases). V lost 4 bases to trimming and J lost 0 bases, with 16 bases between them. Germline V gene data show CDR1 as PRHDT and CDR2 as FYEKMQ (reference sequence). This CDR3 region has 17 residues. CDR3 region: CASSSLQSRGSYNEQFF. The CDR3 bases are TGTGCCAGCAGCTCTCTACAGTCCAGGGGCTCCTACAATGAGCAGTTCTTC.

This clonotype was detected ten times or more. V and J are TRBV7-6 and TRBJ1-1; 7 nucleotides align to TRBD1. This CDR3 contains 16 residues. The junction had 13 bases not matched to a gene; V was cut back by 2 bases and J by 7 bases. The germline V gene encodes CDR1 SGHVS and CDR2 FNYEAQ. The CDR3: CASSLRGGGGEVEAFF. The CDR3 DNA is TGTGCCAGCAGCTTAAGGGGAGGGGGCGGGGAAGTTGAAGCTTTCTTT.

For the CDR3, the DNA is TGTGCCAGCAGTTTGCGGGTGCTCCAAGAGACCCAGTACTTC. Translating it yields CASSLRVLQETQYF. The genes are TRBV12-3 or TRBV12-4 and TRBJ2-5; possibly TRBD2 for D (5 bases). The CDR3 extends over 14 amino acids. The V gene lost 3 bases and the J gene lost 1 base, with 9 bases spanning the gap.

The chain is built from TRBV3-1 and TRBJ1-1; D is ambiguous. The germline V gene has CDR1 LGHDT and CDR2 YNNKEL (reference sequence). The CDR3 is 13 residues long. Trimming took off 6 bases at V and 0 bases at J, with 8 bases between the two ends. In nucleotides, the CDR3 is TGTGCCAGCAGACACAACCTGAACACTGAAGCTTTCTTT. Protein: CASRHNLNTEAFF.

At least ten counts were recorded for this clonotype. The chain links TRBV7-9 to TRBJ1-1; D unresolved. V was trimmed by 8 bases and J by 2 bases, leaving 9 bases between them. The germline gives CDR1 SEHNR, CDR2 FQNEAQ (reference sequence). This CDR3 is built from 12 residues. CDR3 sequence reads: CASFVLNTEAFF. The CDR3 bases are TGTGCCAGCTTCGTTTTAAACACTGAAGCTTTCTTT.

Many counts were recorded for this clonotype. The rearrangement joins TRBV13 to TRBJ2-7; D assignment may be TRBD1 or TRBD2 (5 bases each). Germline V gene sequence: CDR1 PRHDT, CDR2 FYEKMQ (reference sequence). V shed 4 bases and J shed 7 bases, with 23 bases lying between them. CDR3 size: 16 residues. The CDR3 nucleotides read TGTGCCAGCAGCTCCGGGGTAGGGACCGAACTGTGGGAGCAGTACTTC. It is translated as CASSSGVGTELWEQYF.

This clonotype was recorded at least ten times. This chain connects TRBV29-1 to TRBJ1-2; 7 nucleotides agree with TRBD1. V shed 1 base and J 6 bases; nucleotides not matched to a gene: 14. CDR1 and CDR2 from the germline V gene are SQVTM and ANQGSEA. The CDR3 runs 16 residues. As DNA, the CDR3 is TGCAGCGTTGAAGGCACCCAGACAGGGAGGTTGAATGGCTACACCTTC. This sequence encodes CSVEGTQTGRLNGYTF.

This clonotype was detected ten times or more. The chain couples TRBV7-9 to TRBJ1-5; TRBD1 aligns across 7 bases. Germline CDR1 SEHNR, CDR2 FQNEAQ (reference sequence). The CDR3 has 16 amino acids. V shed 1 base, J shed 5 bases, and the junction held 8 bases outside the gene matches. CDR3 bases: TGTGCCAGCAGCTTAGAGGGGGCAGGCGAACATCAGCCCCAGCATTTT. Translation: CASSLEGAGEHQPQHF. Full variable domain (remainder filled in from reference TRBV7-9 and TRBJ1-5): DTGVSQNPRHKITKRGQNVTFRCDPISEHNRLYWYRQTLGQGPEFLTYFQNEAQLEKSRLLSDRFSAERPKGSFSTLEIQRTEQGDSAMYLCASSLEGAGEHQPQHFGDGTRLSIL.

This clonotype was picked up many times. The chain is built from TRBV12-3 or TRBV12-4 and TRBJ2-1; D perhaps matches TRBD1 (6 bases). Trimming stripped 4 bases from V and 6 bases from J, with 16 bases between. This CDR3 spans 15 amino acids. Written as DNA, the CDR3 is TGTGCCAGCAGTTCCGGGACATTTAAGGGCAATGAGCAGTTCTTC. As protein: CASSSGTFKGNEQFF.

The sample holds many counts of this clonotype. V is TRBV7-9 and J is TRBJ1-2; D uncertain. Trimming left V 3 bases short and J 4 bases short, with 12 bases between. Germline lookup yields CDR1 SEHNR and CDR2 FQNEAQ (reference sequence). The CDR3 has 14 residues. CDR3 nucleotide sequence: TGTGCCAGCAGCTTCGAGGGTGTAAGCTATGGCTACACCTTC. Amino acid sequence: CASSFEGVSYGYTF.

This clonotype was observed a handful of times. V is TRBV7-9 and J is TRBJ2-1; D remains unclear. The CDR3 totals 13 residues. Per the germline V gene, CDR1 is SEHNR and CDR2 is FQNEAQ (reference sequence). With 1 base removed from V and 16 bases from J, the gap between germline ends came to 17 bases. DNA of the CDR3: TGTGCCAGCAGCTTAGTGGTTTGGGCCGGGCTTTTCTTC. Translating gives CASSLVVWAGLFF.

The chain combines TRBV6-5 with TRBJ2-1; D is possibly TRBD1 (5 bases). Trimming pared 5 bases from V and 1 base from J, leaving 9 bases between. The germline V gene has CDR1 MNHEY and CDR2 SVGAGI. CDR3 length: 14 residues. Here the CDR3 DNA reads TGTGCCAGCAGTGAGACAGAATCCTACAATGAGCAGTTCTTC. Amino acid sequence: CASSETESYNEQFF.

The chain couples TRBV27 to TRBJ1-1; possibly TRBD1 for D (6 bases). The length of the CDR3 is 14 residues. Trimming shortened V by 8 bases and J by 4 bases, and 17 bases separated the two germline ends. CDR1 and CDR2 (germline): MNHEY, SMNVEV (reference sequence). The CDR3, as DNA: TGTGCCAGCGGGAGCCCACAGGGTAGCACTGAAGCTTTCTTT. Its translation: CASGSPQGSTEAFF.

This clonotype was seen a handful of times. This chain links TRBV7-8 with TRBJ2-1; TRBD2 matches at 13 bases. The CDR3 loop spans 17 amino acids. V dropped 5 bases and J dropped 8; count of bases not matched to a gene: 12. Germline V gene data show CDR1 as SGHVS and CDR2 as FQNEAQ. The CDR3 here is CASSDKTSGGARHEQFF. CDR3 nucleotides: TGTGCCAGCAGCGATAAAACTAGCGGGGGGGCAAGGCATGAGCAGTTCTTC.

This clonotype appeared many times. The V call is TRBV7-9, the J call TRBJ1-6; D is unclear. The CDR3 sequence is 15 residues long. Germline assignment: CDR1 SEHNR and CDR2 FQNEAQ (reference sequence). The germline V and J ends were trimmed by 5 bases and 1 base, with 9 bases remaining between them. The DNA of the CDR3 is TGTGCCAGCAGCCCAACTTTATCCTATAATTCACCCCTCCACTTT. Translated, it gives CASSPTLSYNSPLHF.

This clonotype was seen repeatedly, ten times or more. DNA for the CDR3: TGTGCCAGCTCATGGGGGGGGCTCGACACTGAAGCTTTCTTT. It codes for CASSWGGLDTEAFF. The rearrangement links TRBV27 to TRBJ1-1; tentatively, D is TRBD1 (6 bases). This CDR3 has 14 amino acids. V lost 8 bases and J lost 3, with 16 bases in between. Germline CDR1 MNHEY, CDR2 SMNVEV (reference sequence).

In its sample, this clonotype was seen a few times. The rearrangement links TRBV19 to TRBJ2-1, with a tentative D call TRBD2 (7 bases). V was trimmed by 6 bases and J by 7 bases, leaving 19 bases between them. CDR3 length equals 15 residues. CDR1 and CDR2 from the germline V gene are LNHDA and SQIVND (reference sequence). The DNA for the CDR3 is TGTGCCAGTAGGGTTGGGGGGGCGGTCCGGAATGAGCAGTTCTTC. This translates into CASRVGGAVRNEQFF. The variable domain in full, completed from reference TRBV19 and TRBJ2-1, reads DGGITQSPKYLFRKEGQNVTLSCEQNLNHDAMYWYRQDPGQGLRLIYYSQIVNDFQKGDIAEGYSVSREKKESFPLTVTSAQKNPTAFYLCASRVGGAVRNEQFFGPGTRLTVL.

With respect to this clonotype: A read error may be the cause here, since a much bigger clone is one base away. The chain uses TRBV20-1 and TRBJ2-3; 7 bases line up with TRBD2. V shed 5 bases, J shed 0 bases, and the junction held 5 bases outside the gene matches. The CDR3 has 14 amino acids. Germline CDR1 DFQATT, CDR2 SNEGSKA (reference sequence). In DNA form, the CDR3 reads TGCAGTGCTGGGGCGGGGGACAGCACAGATACGCAGTATTTT. It translates to CSAGAGDSTDTQYF.

Concerning this clonotype: At one end the junction does not follow the germline gene, possibly because of a read error. The chain has TRBV5-6 and TRBJ1-5; a weak D match, TRBD1 (5 bases). Germline V lookup: CDR1 SGHDT, CDR2 YYEEEE. The CDR3 loop spans 15 amino acids. The CDR3 DNA follows: TGTGCCAACAGCTTGAGGGAAGACAGTAGTCAGCCCCAGCATTTT. This translates into CANSLREDSSQPQHF.

This clonotype has ten or more counts. The gene calls are TRBV2 and TRBJ1-5; D may be TRBD1 (5 bases). Looked up from germline, CDR1 is SNHLY and CDR2 is FYNNEI. Trimming left V 6 bases short and J 1 base short, with 13 bases between. CDR3 length: 15 residues. The CDR3 DNA sequence: TGTGCCAGCAGGCAAGGACCAGGGAGCAATCAGCCCCAGCATTTT. Amino acid sequence: CASRQGPGSNQPQHF.

This clonotype turned up a few times. The chain recombines TRBV4-3 with TRBJ1-1; TRBD1 aligns across 7 bases. Unmatched junction bases numbered 13, after V lost 5 bases and J lost 4 bases. Germline CDR1 LGHNA, CDR2 YSLEER. This CDR3 spans 16 amino acids. In DNA form, the CDR3 reads TGCGCCAGCAGCTCCGGCCAAAGACAGGGTGGCACTGAAGCTTTCTTT. Translating gives CASSSGQRQGGTEAFF.